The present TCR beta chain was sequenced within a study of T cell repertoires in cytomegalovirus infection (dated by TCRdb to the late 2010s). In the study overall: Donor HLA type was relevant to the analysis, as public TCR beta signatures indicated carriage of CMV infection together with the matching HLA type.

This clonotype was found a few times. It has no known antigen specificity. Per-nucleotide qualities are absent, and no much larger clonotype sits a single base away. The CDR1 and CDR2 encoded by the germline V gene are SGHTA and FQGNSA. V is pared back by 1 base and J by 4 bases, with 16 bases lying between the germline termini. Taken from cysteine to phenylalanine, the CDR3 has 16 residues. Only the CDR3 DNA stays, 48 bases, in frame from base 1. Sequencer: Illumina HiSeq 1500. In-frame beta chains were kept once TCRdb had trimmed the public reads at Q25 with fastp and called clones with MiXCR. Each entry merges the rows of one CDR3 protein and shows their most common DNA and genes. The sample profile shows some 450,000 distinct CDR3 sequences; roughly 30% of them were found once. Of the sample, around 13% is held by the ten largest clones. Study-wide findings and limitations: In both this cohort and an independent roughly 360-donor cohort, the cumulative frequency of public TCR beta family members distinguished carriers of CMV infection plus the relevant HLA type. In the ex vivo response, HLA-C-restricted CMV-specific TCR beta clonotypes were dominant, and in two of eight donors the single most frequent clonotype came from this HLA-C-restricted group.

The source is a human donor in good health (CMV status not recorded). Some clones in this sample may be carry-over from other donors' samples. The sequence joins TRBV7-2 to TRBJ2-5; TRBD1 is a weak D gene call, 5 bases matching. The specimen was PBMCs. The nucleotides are TGTGCCAGCAGCTTAGGGCTGCTCCAGGGATTAGAGACCCAGTACTTC. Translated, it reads CASSLGLLQGLETQYF.